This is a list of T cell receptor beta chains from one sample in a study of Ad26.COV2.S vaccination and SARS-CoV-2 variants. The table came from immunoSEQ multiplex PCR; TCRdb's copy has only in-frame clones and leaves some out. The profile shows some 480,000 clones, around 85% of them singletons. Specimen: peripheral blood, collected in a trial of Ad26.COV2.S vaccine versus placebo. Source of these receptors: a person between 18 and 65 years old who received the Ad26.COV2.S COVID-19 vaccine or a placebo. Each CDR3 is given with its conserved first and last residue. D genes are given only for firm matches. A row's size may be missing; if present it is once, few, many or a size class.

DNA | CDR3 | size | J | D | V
TGTGCCAGCAGCTCGGTAACACGGATCAGCGAAAAACTGTTTTTT | CASSSVTRISEKLFF | NA | TRBJ1-4 | NA | TRBV5-7
TGTGCCACCAGTGAAGGGACTAGCGGCACAGATACGCAGTATTTT | CATSEGTSGTDTQYF | NA | TRBJ2-3 | TRBD2 | TRBV24-1
TGTGCCAGCAGCGGAGCAGGTTCAGCGTCAGCTTTCTTT | CASSGAGSASAFF | NA | TRBJ1-1 | NA | TRBV7-2
TGCGCCAGCAGCCTATTTTACACCGGGGAGCTGTTTTTT | CASSLFYTGELFF | NA | TRBJ2-2 | NA | TRBV4-3
TGTGCCAGCAGCTTTAGGGCAGGACCCTACGAGCAGTACTTC | CASSFRAGPYEQYF | NA | TRBJ2-7 | NA | TRBV7-6
TGTGCCAGCACTAAGATGACAGGGGCCTACGAGCAGTACTTC | CASTKMTGAYEQYF | NA | TRBJ2-7 | TRBD1 | TRBV2
TGTGCCACCAGTGATCCAGGGGTTGGGGGAAACACCATATATTTT | CATSDPGVGGNTIYF | NA | TRBJ1-3 | NA | TRBV24-1
TGCAGTGCTAGATCGAACAGAGAAGCTTTCTTT | CSARSNREAFF | NA | TRBJ1-1 | NA | TRBV20-1
TGTGCCAGCAGCTACGGGAGAAATTCACCCCTCCACTTT | CASSYGRNSPLHF | NA | TRBJ1-6 | NA | TRBV7-8
TGTGCCAGCAGCTTGAGCGGAGTCAACACCGGGGAGCTGTTTTTT | CASSLSGVNTGELFF | NA | TRBJ2-2 | NA | TRBV5-6
TGTGCCTGGAGTGTACACCCGTCTAACTATGGCTACACCTTC | CAWSVHPSNYGYTF | NA | TRBJ1-2 | NA | TRBV30
TGTGCCAGCAGCTTAGCCGGGGTTGGCTACACCTTC | CASSLAGVGYTF | once | TRBJ1-2 | NA | TRBV7-2
TGTGCCAGCAGCCAAGGGGGCAGAAGGGCCTACGAGCAGTACTTC | CASSQGGRRAYEQYF | NA | TRBJ2-7 | NA | TRBV3-1/TRBV3-2
TGTGCCAGCAGCCGCTGGACTAGCGGGAAGACAAACAATGAGCAGTTCTTC | CASSRWTSGKTNNEQFF | few | TRBJ2-1 | TRBD2 | TRBV27
TGCGCCAGCAGAGGGGTGGGGAACACTGAAGCTTTCTTT | CASRGVGNTEAFF | once | TRBJ1-1 | NA | TRBV5-1
TGTGCCAGCAGCTTAGGTTTCGAGCAGTACTTC | CASSLGFEQYF | once | TRBJ2-7 | NA | TRBV11-2
TGTGCCAGCAGCCAAGGGGGGGCAAGCAATCAGCCCCAGCATTTT | CASSQGGASNQPQHF | NA | TRBJ1-5 | NA | TRBV7-9
TGTGCCAGCAGTACCTATACTGGGGGACAGAAAGAGTACTTC | CASSTYTGGQKEYF | NA | TRBJ2-4 | TRBD1 | TRBV6-6
TGTGCCAGCAGTTCCCCCCAGGGGAGTTATGGCTACACCTTC | CASSSPQGSYGYTF | once | TRBJ1-2 | NA | TRBV28
TGTGCCAGCAGACTAGGAGGGGGCAATCAGCCCCAGCATTTT | CASRLGGGNQPQHF | NA | TRBJ1-5 | NA | TRBV28
TGTGCCAGCAGGGGGAGCGGGAGGGGACCCTACGAGCAGTACTTC | CASRGSGRGPYEQYF | NA | TRBJ2-7 | TRBD2 | TRBV2
TGTGCCAGTAGTACCGGGGGAGGGCCCGGGGAGCTGTTTTTT | CASSTGGGPGELFF | NA | TRBJ2-2 | TRBD2 | TRBV19
TGTGCCAGCAGTATTACCTACGAGCAGTACTTC | CASSITYEQYF | NA | TRBJ2-7 | NA | TRBV28
TGTGCCATCAGTTTCTTACAGGGGGCAGGGGAGCAGTACTTC | CAISFLQGAGEQYF | NA | TRBJ2-7 | TRBD1 | TRBV10-3
TGTGCCAGCAGTAGGCAGGGGGGGAACACTGAAGCTTTCTTT | CASSRQGGNTEAFF | NA | TRBJ1-1 | TRBD1 | TRBV28
TGTGCCACCTCGACAGGGGAGGGCTATGGCTACACCTTC | CATSTGEGYGYTF | NA | TRBJ1-2 | TRBD1 | TRBV19
TGTGCCAGCAGCAAGTGTCGGGCAGGGCAACTTGCTAACTATGGCTACACCTTC | CASSKCRAGQLANYGYTF | NA | TRBJ1-2 | NA | TRBV21-1
TGTGCCAGCAGCCCCAGGGGTAGCGGGGACACCGGGGAGCTGTTTTTT | CASSPRGSGDTGELFF | NA | TRBJ2-2 | TRBD2 | TRBV5-4
TGTGCCTGGAGTAATGGGTTAGTCACTGAAGCTTTCTTT | CAWSNGLVTEAFF | NA | TRBJ1-1 | NA | TRBV30
TGTGCCAGCAGCTTTCGACGTAGCGGGGGGAATGAGCAGTTCTTC | CASSFRRSGGNEQFF | NA | TRBJ2-1 | TRBD2 | TRBV5-6
TGTGCCAGCAGATCCGGACTAGCGGGAGACCGGTATTTT | CASRSGLAGDRYF | NA | TRBJ2-3 | TRBD2 | TRBV7-2
TGTGCCAGTAGTTCCGTCGGACAGGGCGCCTACGAGCAGTACTTC | CASSSVGQGAYEQYF | NA | TRBJ2-7 | TRBD1 | TRBV19
TGTGCCAGCAGCTTAGGGAGGGTCCAAGAGACCCAGTACTTC | CASSLGRVQETQYF | NA | TRBJ2-5 | NA | TRBV11-3
TGTGCCAGCAGGGGGACTAGTTATGAGCAGTTCTTC | CASRGTSYEQFF | NA | TRBJ2-1 | TRBD2 | TRBV28
TGTGCCAGCCGCTCGGGGTCTAGCAATCAGCCCCAGCATTTT | CASRSGSSNQPQHF | few | TRBJ1-5 | NA | TRBV28
TGTGCCAGCAGCCAAGAGGTATTTACAGATACGCAGTATTTT | CASSQEVFTDTQYF | NA | TRBJ2-3 | NA | TRBV3-1/TRBV3-2
TGCAGCGTTAAGCCAGGACAGGGGGGAGAGACCCAGTACTTC | CSVKPGQGGETQYF | NA | TRBJ2-5 | TRBD1 | TRBV29-1
TGTGCCAGCAGCGTCGGACAGGGCGCTAACTATGGCTACACCTTC | CASSVGQGANYGYTF | NA | TRBJ1-2 | TRBD1 | TRBV9
TGTGCCAGCAGCTTAGGAGGTGGGACAGGGGGCGGCGGCTACACCTTC | CASSLGGGTGGGGYTF | NA | TRBJ1-2 | TRBD1 | TRBV7-2
TGTGCCAGCTACGGACAGGGGGCCAATGAGCAGTTCTTC | CASYGQGANEQFF | NA | TRBJ2-1 | TRBD1 | TRBV7-2
TGTGCCAGCAGCTTTACTAGCGTCTCCTACGAGCAGTACTTC | CASSFTSVSYEQYF | NA | TRBJ2-7 | TRBD2 | TRBV7-2
TGTGCCAGCAGCAGGCTAGCGGTACGAGATACGCAGTATTTT | CASSRLAVRDTQYF | once | TRBJ2-3 | TRBD2 | TRBV9
TGTGCCACCAGCAGAGATGGCAGGGGCACTGAAGCTTTCTTT | CATSRDGRGTEAFF | NA | TRBJ1-1 | NA | TRBV15
TGTGCCAGCAGCTTAGTAAACGCCGGGAGTGGCACTGAAGCTTTCTTT | CASSLVNAGSGTEAFF | NA | TRBJ1-1 | NA | TRBV7-8
TGCGCCAGCAGCTTGGGACGGGACACGGCTGGGTACTTC | CASSLGRDTAGYF | NA | TRBJ2-5 | NA | TRBV5-1
TGTGCCAGTCACGCCTTGACAGGGAGAGGTAGCAATCAGCCCCAGCATTTT | CASHALTGRGSNQPQHF | NA | TRBJ1-5 | TRBD1 | TRBV19
TGTGCCAGTAGTATTGTGAATCGGGCGAGCGGTACGCAGTATTTT | CASSIVNRASGTQYF | once | TRBJ2-3 | NA | TRBV19
TGTGCCAGCAGTTTATCGGGGTATCAGCCCCAGCATTTT | CASSLSGYQPQHF | NA | TRBJ1-5 | NA | TRBV28
TGTGCCAGCAGCTTACGGCGTAGCGGGAAGGGAAACGAGCAGTACTTC | CASSLRRSGKGNEQYF | NA | TRBJ2-7 | TRBD2 | TRBV7-6
TGTGCCAGTACCGCCTCGACAGGGAAGTATTCACCCCTCCACTTT | CASTASTGKYSPLHF | NA | TRBJ1-6 | TRBD1 | TRBV19
TGTGCCAGCAGTCGAACTAGCGGGACATATAGTGAGCAGTTCTTC | CASSRTSGTYSEQFF | NA | TRBJ2-1 | TRBD2 | TRBV7-6
TGTGCCACGCAGCTGGGCGGGGGGACTGGCTATGGCTACACCTTC | CATQLGGGTGYGYTF | once | TRBJ1-2 | NA | TRBV19
TGTGCCAGCAGCCAATTGACTAGCGGGAGGGTAAAGACCCAGTACTTC | CASSQLTSGRVKTQYF | once | TRBJ2-5 | TRBD2 | TRBV5-4
TGTGCCAGCAGCCAAGTGGTTCGGAATTGGGGCAGGGCAACCCTTTATTCACCCCTCCACTTT | CASSQVVRNWGRATLYSPLHF | NA | TRBJ1-6 | NA | TRBV3-1/TRBV3-2
TGTGCCTGGAGTGTACTCTGGGGCTACACCTTC | CAWSVLWGYTF | NA | TRBJ1-2 | NA | TRBV30
TGTGCCAGTAGTATTGGGACAGGGGCTAGCACAGATACGCAGTATTTT | CASSIGTGASTDTQYF | NA | TRBJ2-3 | TRBD1 | TRBV19
TGCGCCAGCAGCTTGGAGGGACAGGGGGCTAATGGCTACACCTTC | CASSLEGQGANGYTF | once | TRBJ1-2 | TRBD1 | TRBV5-1
TGTGCCAGCACCAGGGGCGAGGTTTACAATGAGCAGTTCTTC | CASTRGEVYNEQFF | NA | TRBJ2-1 | NA | TRBV19
TGTGCCAGTAGTCCCTCGACGGGACAGGGTTATTCACCCCTCCACTTT | CASSPSTGQGYSPLHF | NA | TRBJ1-6 | TRBD1 | TRBV19
TGTGCCAGCAGCGTTTCCCCGGGCGGGGAGCTGTTTTTT | CASSVSPGGELFF | NA | TRBJ2-2 | NA | TRBV9